Listed below are T cell receptor beta chains from one sample, sequenced in a study of beta chain features in type 1 diabetes. Clones were sequenced by immunoSEQ multiplex PCR, and TCRdb holds only the in-frame ones, with some missing. Of over 15,000 clones listed, around two fifths are singletons. Material: stem cell memory CD4+ T cells from blood. These receptors all stem from a woman aged 40-49 years in good health. The CDR3 runs from the conserved cysteine through the conserved F or W. The D gene is left open where the match is weak. Part of the rows lack a size; the others show once, few, many or a class for expanded clones.

TGTGCCAGTAGTCACCGGACAGGGGATGGCTACACCTTC	CASSHRTGDGYTF	-	TRBJ1-2	TRBD1	TRBV19
TGTGCCAGCAGCCAAATCAGGGGGCAGGACACTGAAGCTTTCTTT	CASSQIRGQDTEAFF	-	TRBJ1-1	TRBD1	TRBV5-4
TGCAGTGCTGCATCCCCGGGGGGCTACACCTTC	CSAASPGGYTF	-	TRBJ1-2	-	TRBV20-1
TGTGCCAGCAGCTTGGACAGGGACCACTACGAGCAGTACTTC	CASSLDRDHYEQYF	few	TRBJ2-7	TRBD1	TRBV11-2
TGTGCCAGCAGCTTGGCAGGGCCCACCGGGGAGCTGTTTTTT	CASSLAGPTGELFF	-	TRBJ2-2	-	TRBV7-2
TGTGCCAGCAGCTTAGAGTACAGGGGGCAGGACACCATATATTTT	CASSLEYRGQDTIYF	few	TRBJ1-3	TRBD1	TRBV11-2
TGTGCCAGCAGCGAGCCCCAGGGGCGGTTTTCTGTCAATGAGCAGTTCTTC	CASSEPQGRFSVNEQFF	-	TRBJ2-1	-	TRBV9
TGTGCCAGCAGTTTTTTGGCGAACACTGAAGCTTTCTTT	CASSFLANTEAFF	-	TRBJ1-1	-	TRBV27
TGTGCCAGCAAGGTAGGGGCGAGTGGCTCCTACGAGCAGTACTTC	CASKVGASGSYEQYF	-	TRBJ2-7	-	TRBV2
TGTGCCAGCAGTGTGGGACAAGGTTACTACGAGCAGTACTTC	CASSVGQGYYEQYF	-	TRBJ2-7	-	TRBV2
TGTGCCAGCCGCACCGCCGGGAGTACCTACGAGCAGTACTTC	CASRTAGSTYEQYF	few	TRBJ2-7	-	TRBV5-4
TGTGCCAGCAGCCGAGCGGGGGGGCTCTACGAGCAGTACTTC	CASSRAGGLYEQYF	few	TRBJ2-7	TRBD2	TRBV6-5
TGTGCCAGCTCAACGGGACTAGCGGGCTCCTACGAGCAGTACTTC	CASSTGLAGSYEQYF	few	TRBJ2-7	TRBD2	TRBV18
TGTGCCAGCTCACTGAAGAACACAGGCGCGACGAACACCGGGGAGCTGTTTTTT	CASSLKNTGATNTGELFF	-	TRBJ2-2	-	TRBV18
TGTGCCAGCAGTTTCGGTTTGTCTGGCTACACCTTC	CASSFGLSGYTF	-	TRBJ1-2	-	TRBV27
TGTGCCAGCAGCCGAGCCCGGCTAGCGGCGCACGAGCAGTACTTC	CASSRARLAAHEQYF	-	TRBJ2-7	TRBD2	TRBV7-8
TGTGCCAGCCGGATCCAGGATCACGCCGAGCAGTACTTC	CASRIQDHAEQYF	few	TRBJ2-7	-	TRBV6-6
TGTGCCAGCAGTTACCTCGAACAGGGGCATGCCATTCAGTACTTC	CASSYLEQGHAIQYF	-	TRBJ2-4	TRBD1	TRBV6-5
TGTGCCAGCTCGCCACCACACGGGGACTACGAGCAGTACTTC	CASSPPHGDYEQYF	once	TRBJ2-7	-	TRBV18
TGTGCCAGCAGCGTAGCCTCCACAGGGGGCCGGGAGACCCAGTACTTC	CASSVASTGGRETQYF	-	TRBJ2-5	TRBD1	TRBV9
TGTGCCAGCAGCGTAGGACAGGGGAAAGGCTACACCTTC	CASSVGQGKGYTF	-	TRBJ1-2	TRBD1	TRBV9
TGTGCCAGCAGCCGACGGACTAGCGGGGGGGCCGTCGAGCAGTACTTC	CASSRRTSGGAVEQYF	few	TRBJ2-7	TRBD2	TRBV7-2
TGTGCCAGCAGTTCCCCTGAGACAGGGGTCTCCGAGCAGTACTTC	CASSSPETGVSEQYF	few	TRBJ2-7	TRBD1	TRBV27
TGCAGCGTTGTTCTACTAGCGGCTGGTACGCAGTATTTT	CSVVLLAAGTQYF	-	TRBJ2-3	TRBD2	TRBV29-1
TGTGCCAGCTCACCCGGAGGGGACCGGGGGGTTATGGCCCTCCACTTT	CASSPGGDRGVMALHF	-	TRBJ1-6	-	TRBV18
TGTGCCAGCAGTTACAGGGGACTAGCTCCAGATACGCAGTATTTT	CASSYRGLAPDTQYF	-	TRBJ2-3	TRBD2	TRBV6-5
TGTGCCAGCAGGGCCCACGGAGACACCGGGGAGCTGTTTTTT	CASRAHGDTGELFF	once	TRBJ2-2	-	TRBV6-1
TGTGCCAGCAGCGTAGCTCCCCCGGGACTAGGTCTGTCCGGCAACAATGAGCAGTTCTTC	CASSVAPPGLGLSGNNEQFF	once	TRBJ2-1	TRBD2	TRBV9
TGTGCCAGCAGCACCGGACAGGGGGCCTACGAGCAGTACTTC	CASSTGQGAYEQYF	-	TRBJ2-7	TRBD1	TRBV5-4
TGTGCCAGCAGCTTTGGACAGGACACTGAAGCTTTCTTT	CASSFGQDTEAFF	-	TRBJ1-1	TRBD1	TRBV7-9
TGTGCCAGCAGTACGGGACTAGCGGACTACTTATCCTACAATGAGCAGTTCTTC	CASSTGLADYLSYNEQFF	-	TRBJ2-1	TRBD2	TRBV2
TGCGCCAGCAGCTTGGTAGCGGGGGCACAAGAGACCCAGTACTTC	CASSLVAGAQETQYF	-	TRBJ2-5	TRBD2	TRBV5-1
TGTGCCAGCAGCTTAGCGATCCCGACAGGGGATCGCTCCTACGAGCAGTACTTC	CASSLAIPTGDRSYEQYF	-	TRBJ2-7	TRBD1	TRBV7-8
TGTGCCAGCAGCCTGTTCCTGGGGCAGAGGAACACTGAAGCTTTCTTT	CASSLFLGQRNTEAFF	-	TRBJ1-1	-	TRBV7-9
TGCGCCAGCAGCTTGGTTGCAGGCACAGATACGCAGTATTTT	CASSLVAGTDTQYF	-	TRBJ2-3	-	TRBV5-1
TGTGCCAGCAGCTTACTAGTAACAGAGACCCAGTACTTC	CASSLLVTETQYF	-	TRBJ2-5	-	TRBV11-2
TGTGCCAGCAGTCCCCCGGGGGGGCCGGCAGATACGCAGTATTTT	CASSPPGGPADTQYF	-	TRBJ2-3	TRBD2	TRBV6-6
TGTGCCAGCACCACGGAACTAGCGGCTGGGGGAGATACGCAGTATTTT	CASTTELAAGGDTQYF	-	TRBJ2-3	TRBD2	TRBV6-6
TGTGCCAGCAGTCCGATAGCTCCCTATGGCTACACCTTC	CASSPIAPYGYTF	-	TRBJ1-2	-	TRBV27
TGTGCCATCAGTGAGTCTGTCGGGACTAGCGTGACAGATACGCAGTATTTT	CAISESVGTSVTDTQYF	-	TRBJ2-3	TRBD2	TRBV10-3
TGTGCCAGCAGCTGGGGCGGGAGCGTCCACTTT	CASSWGGSVHF	-	TRBJ1-6	-	TRBV5-6
TGTGCCAGCAGTGTCTACGAGCAGTACTTC	CASSVYEQYF	-	TRBJ2-7	-	TRBV2
TGTGCCAGTACGAACTTGCCCACCGGGGAGCTGTTTTTT	CASTNLPTGELFF	-	TRBJ2-2	-	TRBV19
TGTGCCAGTAGTATTCCGACAGCCTATGGCTACACCTTC	CASSIPTAYGYTF	few	TRBJ1-2	-	TRBV19
TGTGCCAGCAGCTTAGTTGGGACAGACAATCAGCCCCAGCATTTT	CASSLVGTDNQPQHF	-	TRBJ1-5	TRBD1	TRBV7-8
TGTGCCAGCAGCAGGGGGCCAACAGAACCCTATGGCTACACCTTC	CASSRGPTEPYGYTF	-	TRBJ1-2	TRBD1	TRBV27
TGCGCCAGCAGCCCAGGGACAGGGCAGGGTGAAAAACTGTTTTTT	CASSPGTGQGEKLFF	-	TRBJ1-4	TRBD1	TRBV5-1